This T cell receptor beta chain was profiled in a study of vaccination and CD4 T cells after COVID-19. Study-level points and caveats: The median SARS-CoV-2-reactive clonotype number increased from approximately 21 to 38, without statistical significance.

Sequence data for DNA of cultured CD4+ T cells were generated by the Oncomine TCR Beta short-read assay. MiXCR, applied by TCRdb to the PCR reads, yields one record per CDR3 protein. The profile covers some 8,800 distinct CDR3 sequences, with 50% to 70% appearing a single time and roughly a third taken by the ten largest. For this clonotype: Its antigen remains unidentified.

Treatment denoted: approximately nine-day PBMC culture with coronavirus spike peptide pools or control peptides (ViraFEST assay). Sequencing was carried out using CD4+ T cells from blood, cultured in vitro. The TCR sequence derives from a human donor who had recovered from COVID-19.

As DNA, the CDR3 is TGTGCCAGCAGTTCCTCCGCAGGGCTCTATGGCTACACCTTC. Protein product: CASSSSAGLYGYTF. The rearrangement joins TRBV6-5 to TRBJ1-2; possible D gene TRBD1, 5 bases. The CDR3 length is 14 residues. V shed 4 bases and J shed 4 bases, with 13 bases lying between them. Germline CDR1 is MNHEY and CDR2 is SVGAGI.